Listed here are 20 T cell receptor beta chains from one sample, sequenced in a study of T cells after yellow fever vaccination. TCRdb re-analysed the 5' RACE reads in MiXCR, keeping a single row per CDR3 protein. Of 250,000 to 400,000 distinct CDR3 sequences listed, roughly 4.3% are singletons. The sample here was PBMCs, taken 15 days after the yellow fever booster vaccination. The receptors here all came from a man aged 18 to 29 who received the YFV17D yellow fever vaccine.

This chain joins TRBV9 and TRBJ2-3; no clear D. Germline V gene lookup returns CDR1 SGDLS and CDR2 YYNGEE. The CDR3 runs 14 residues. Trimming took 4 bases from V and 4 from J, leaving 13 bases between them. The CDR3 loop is CASSPDGQADTQYF. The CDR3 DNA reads TGTGCCAGCAGCCCCGATGGGCAGGCAGATACGCAGTATTTT.

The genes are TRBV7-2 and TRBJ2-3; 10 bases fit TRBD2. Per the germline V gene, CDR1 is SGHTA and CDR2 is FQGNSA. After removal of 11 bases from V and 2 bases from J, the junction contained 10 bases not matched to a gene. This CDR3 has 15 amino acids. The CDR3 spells CACGGSGGPTDTQYF. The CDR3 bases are TGTGCCTGCGGGGGTAGCGGGGGGCCCACAGATACGCAGTATTTT.

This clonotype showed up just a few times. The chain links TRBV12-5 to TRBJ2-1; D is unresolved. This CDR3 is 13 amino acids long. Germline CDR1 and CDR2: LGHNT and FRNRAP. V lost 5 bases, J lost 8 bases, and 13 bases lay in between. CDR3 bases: TGTGCTAGTGGTAGGCATGGGTTTTATGAGCAGTTCTTC. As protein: CASGRHGFYEQFF.

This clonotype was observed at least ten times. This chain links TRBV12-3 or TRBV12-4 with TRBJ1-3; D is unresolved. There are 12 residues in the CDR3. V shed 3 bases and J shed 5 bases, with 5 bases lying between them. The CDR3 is CASSFGRNTIYF. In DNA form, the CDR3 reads TGTGCCAGCAGTTTTGGGAGAAACACCATATATTTT.

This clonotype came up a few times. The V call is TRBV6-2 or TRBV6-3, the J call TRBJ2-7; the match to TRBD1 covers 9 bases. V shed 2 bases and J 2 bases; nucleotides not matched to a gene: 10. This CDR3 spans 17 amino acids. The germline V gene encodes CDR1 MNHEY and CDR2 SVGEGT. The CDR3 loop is CASSYDPRQGDTYEQYF. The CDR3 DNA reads TGTGCCAGCAGTTACGACCCGAGACAGGGGGATACCTACGAGCAGTACTTC.

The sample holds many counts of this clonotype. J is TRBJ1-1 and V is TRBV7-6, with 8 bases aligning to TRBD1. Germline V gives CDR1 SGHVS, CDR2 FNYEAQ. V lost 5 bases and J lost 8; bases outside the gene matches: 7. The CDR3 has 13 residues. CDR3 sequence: CASSNNYRGEAFF. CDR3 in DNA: TGTGCCAGCAGCAATAATTACAGGGGGGAAGCTTTCTTT.

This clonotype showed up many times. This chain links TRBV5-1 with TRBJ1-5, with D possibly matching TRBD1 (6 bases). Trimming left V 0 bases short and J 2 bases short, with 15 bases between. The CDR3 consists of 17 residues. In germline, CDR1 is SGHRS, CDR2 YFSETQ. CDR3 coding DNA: TGCGCCAGCAGCTTGGACCCATCACAGGGACGCAATCAGCCCCAGCATTTT. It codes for CASSLDPSQGRNQPQHF.

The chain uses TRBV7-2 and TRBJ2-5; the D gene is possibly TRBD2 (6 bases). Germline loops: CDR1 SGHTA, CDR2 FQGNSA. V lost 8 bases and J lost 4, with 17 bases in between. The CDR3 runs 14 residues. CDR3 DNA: TGTGCCAGCCAGGTCGGTAGGGGAGGAGAGACCCAGTACTTC. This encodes CASQVGRGGETQYF.

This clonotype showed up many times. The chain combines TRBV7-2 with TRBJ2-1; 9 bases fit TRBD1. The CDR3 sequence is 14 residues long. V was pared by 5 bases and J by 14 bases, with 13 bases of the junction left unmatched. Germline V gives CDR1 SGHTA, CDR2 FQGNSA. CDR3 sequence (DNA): TGTGCCAGCAGCCAGACCGTGACAGGGGGGGATAAGTTCTTC. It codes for CASSQTVTGGDKFF.

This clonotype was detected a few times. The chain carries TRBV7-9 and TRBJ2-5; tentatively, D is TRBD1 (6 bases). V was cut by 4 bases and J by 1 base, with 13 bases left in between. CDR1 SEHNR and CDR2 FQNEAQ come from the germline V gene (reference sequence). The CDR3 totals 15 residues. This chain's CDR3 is CASSSNRDSQETQYF. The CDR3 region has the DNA TGTGCCAGCAGCTCCAACAGGGATTCCCAAGAGACCCAGTACTTC.

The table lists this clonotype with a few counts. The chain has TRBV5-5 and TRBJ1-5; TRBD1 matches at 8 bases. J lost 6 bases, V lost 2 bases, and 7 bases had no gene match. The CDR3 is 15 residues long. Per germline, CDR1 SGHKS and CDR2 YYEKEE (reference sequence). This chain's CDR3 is CASSFSGGEGQPQHF. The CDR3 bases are TGTGCCAGCAGCTTCTCAGGGGGCGAGGGTCAGCCCCAGCATTTT.

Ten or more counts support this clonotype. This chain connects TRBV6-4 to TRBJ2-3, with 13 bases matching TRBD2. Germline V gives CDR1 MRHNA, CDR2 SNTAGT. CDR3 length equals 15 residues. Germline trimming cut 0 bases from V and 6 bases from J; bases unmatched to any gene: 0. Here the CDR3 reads CASSDSTSGGDTQYF. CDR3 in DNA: TGTGCCAGCAGTGACTCGACTAGCGGGGGGGATACGCAGTATTTT.

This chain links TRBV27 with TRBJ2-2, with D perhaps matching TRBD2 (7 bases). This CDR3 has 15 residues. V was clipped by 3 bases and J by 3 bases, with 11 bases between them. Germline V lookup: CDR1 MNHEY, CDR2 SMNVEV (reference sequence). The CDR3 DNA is TGTGCCAGCAGTTTTTACGGGGGGCACACCGGGGAGCTGTTTTTT. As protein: CASSFYGGHTGELFF.

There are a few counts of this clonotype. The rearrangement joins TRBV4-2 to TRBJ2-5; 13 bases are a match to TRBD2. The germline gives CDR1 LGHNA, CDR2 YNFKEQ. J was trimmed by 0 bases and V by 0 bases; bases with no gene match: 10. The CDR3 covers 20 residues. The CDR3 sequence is CASSQDVRLAGGPYQETQYF. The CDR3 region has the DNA TGTGCCAGCAGCCAAGATGTGCGACTAGCGGGGGGCCCGTACCAAGAGACCCAGTACTTC.

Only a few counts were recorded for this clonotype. The CDR3 nucleotides are TGCAGCGTTGTACCGGTAGGGGAGACCTCCTATGGCTACACCTTC. Its translation is CSVVPVGETSYGYTF. V gene TRBV29-1 combines with J gene TRBJ1-2; possibly TRBD1 for D (5 bases). V was trimmed by 4 bases and J by 4 bases, leaving 19 bases between them. Per the germline V gene, CDR1 is SQVTM and CDR2 is ANQGSEA. The CDR3 extends over 15 amino acids. The entire variable domain, with the rest obtained from reference TRBV29-1 and TRBJ1-2, is as follows: SAVISQKPSRDICQRGTSLTIQCQVDSQVTMMFWYRQQPGQSLTLIATANQGSEATYESGFVIDKFPISRPNLTFSTLTVSNMSPEDSSIYLCSVVPVGETSYGYTFGSGTRLTVV.

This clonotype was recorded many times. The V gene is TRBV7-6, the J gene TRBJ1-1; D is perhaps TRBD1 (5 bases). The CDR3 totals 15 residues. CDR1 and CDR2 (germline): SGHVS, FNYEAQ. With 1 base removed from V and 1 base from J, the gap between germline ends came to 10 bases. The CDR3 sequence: CASSLGPQGNTEAFF. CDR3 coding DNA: TGTGCCAGCAGCTTAGGCCCCCAGGGGAACACTGAAGCTTTCTTT.

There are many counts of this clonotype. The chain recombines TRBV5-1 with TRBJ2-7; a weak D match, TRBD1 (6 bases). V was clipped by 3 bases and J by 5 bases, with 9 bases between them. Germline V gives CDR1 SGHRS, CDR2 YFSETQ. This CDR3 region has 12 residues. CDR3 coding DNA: TGCGCCAGCAGCTATCCAGGGGACGAGCAGTACTTC. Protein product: CASSYPGDEQYF.

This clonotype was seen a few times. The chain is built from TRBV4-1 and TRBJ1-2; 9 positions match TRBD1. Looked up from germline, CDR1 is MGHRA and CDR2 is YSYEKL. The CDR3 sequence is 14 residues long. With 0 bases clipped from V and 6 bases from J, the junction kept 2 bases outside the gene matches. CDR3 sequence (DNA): TGCGCCAGCAGCCAAGAGGGACAGGGAAATGGCTACACCTTC. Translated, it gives CASSQEGQGNGYTF.

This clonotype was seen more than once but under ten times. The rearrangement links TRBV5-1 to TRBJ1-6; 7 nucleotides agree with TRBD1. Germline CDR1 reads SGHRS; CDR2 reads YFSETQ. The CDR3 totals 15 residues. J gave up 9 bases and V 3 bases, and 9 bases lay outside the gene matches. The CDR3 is CASSSRQGGGSPLHF. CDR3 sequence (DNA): TGCGCCAGCAGCTCCCGACAGGGAGGTGGTTCACCCCTCCACTTT.

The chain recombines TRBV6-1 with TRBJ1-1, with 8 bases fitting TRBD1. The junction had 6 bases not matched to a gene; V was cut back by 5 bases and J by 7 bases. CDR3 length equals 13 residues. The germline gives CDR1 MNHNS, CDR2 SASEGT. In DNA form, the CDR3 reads TGTGCCAGCAGTCAGCGGGACAGGAATGAAGCTTTCTTT. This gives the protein CASSQRDRNEAFF.